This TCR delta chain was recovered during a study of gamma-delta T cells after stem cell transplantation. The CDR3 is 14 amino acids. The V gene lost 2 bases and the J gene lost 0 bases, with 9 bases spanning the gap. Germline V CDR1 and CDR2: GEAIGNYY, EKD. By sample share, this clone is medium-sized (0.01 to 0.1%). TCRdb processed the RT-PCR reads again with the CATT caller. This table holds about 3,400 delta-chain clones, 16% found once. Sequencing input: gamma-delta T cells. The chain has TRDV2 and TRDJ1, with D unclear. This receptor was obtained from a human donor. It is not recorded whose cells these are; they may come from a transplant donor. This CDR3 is CACDKMGDTDKLIF. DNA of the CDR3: TGTGCCTGTGACAAGATGGGAGACACCGATAAACTCATCTTT.